The present T cell receptor (beta chain) was sequenced within a study of cytomegalovirus exposure and HLA in healthy donors. Notes on the study in general: The study designated 164 TCR beta chains cytomegalovirus-associated.

Sequencing was performed with immunoSEQ multiplex PCR; in TCRdb, only in-frame clones are kept and a portion is missing. The data show 200,000 to 250,000 clones, around four fifths seen once. Germline CDR1 and CDR2: SGHDT and YYEEEE. This CDR3 region has 15 residues. Trimming cost V 2 bases and J 5 bases, with 15 bases left between them. As regards this clone: No antigen is known for it.

The sequence was collected from a woman under 30 in good health and CMV-seronegative. The chain joins TRBV5-6 to TRBJ2-3; D may be TRBD2 (6 bases). The sample consisted of PBMCs. The CDR3 reads CASSFRLPRGDTQYF. The CDR3 nucleotides read TGTGCCAGCAGCTTTCGGCTCCCGCGGGGAGATACGCAGTATTTT.